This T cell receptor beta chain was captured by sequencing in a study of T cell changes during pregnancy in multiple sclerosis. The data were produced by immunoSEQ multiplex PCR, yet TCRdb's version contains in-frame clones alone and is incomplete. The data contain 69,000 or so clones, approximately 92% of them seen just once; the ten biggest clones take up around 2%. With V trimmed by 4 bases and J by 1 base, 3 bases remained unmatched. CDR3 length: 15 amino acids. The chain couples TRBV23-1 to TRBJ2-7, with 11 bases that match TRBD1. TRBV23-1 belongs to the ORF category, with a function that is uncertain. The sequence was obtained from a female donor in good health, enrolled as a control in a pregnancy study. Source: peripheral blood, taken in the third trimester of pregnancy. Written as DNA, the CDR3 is TGCGCCAGCAGTCGGGACAGGGGGGGATCCTACGAGCAGTACTTC. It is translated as CASSRDRGGSYEQYF.